This paragraph reports one T cell receptor beta chain. Antigen unknown. The record originates from a study of OX40 agonist ivuxolimab in advanced cancers. For the study at large: An agonistic anti-OX40 (CD134) antibody, ivuxolimab, was used to treat the patients. Study conclusions and caveats: Certain nonresponders additionally had low normalized T-cell clonal expansion.

The CDR3 is 15 amino acids. The germline gives CDR1 KGHSH, CDR2 LQKENI. Trimming pared 3 bases from V and 0 bases from J, leaving 11 bases between. Profiled with immunoSEQ multiplex PCR; TCRdb holds only in-frame clones, not every one. The table includes tens of thousands of clones, approximately 84% detected once. This sequence originates from an adult with an advanced solid tumor such as melanoma, head and neck, liver or kidney cancer. The sample in question was CD4+ or CD8+ T cells sorted from blood, obtained in a trial of the OX40 agonist ivuxolimab. The V call is TRBV18, the J call TRBJ1-2; a possible D gene is TRBD1 (5 bases). This chain's CDR3 is CASSPWGEANYGYTF. As DNA, the CDR3 is TGTGCCAGCTCACCGTGGGGGGAAGCTAACTATGGCTACACCTTC. Complete variable domain (other parts from reference TRBV18 and TRBJ1-2): NAGVMQNPRHLVRRRGQEARLRCSPMKGHSHVYWYRQLPEEGLKFMVYLQKENIIDESGMPKERFSAEFPKEGPSILRIQQVVRGDSAAYFCASSPWGEANYGYTFGSGTRLTVV.